The 27 T cell receptor beta chains below were found in one sample sequenced in a study of cytomegalovirus exposure and HLA in healthy donors. The repertoire was sequenced with immunoSEQ multiplex PCR; TCRdb's copy has only in-frame clones and lacks some. This sample has over 60,000 clones, with roughly 96% found just once. The material sequenced was PBMCs. These receptors were collected from a man aged 18 to 29 in good health and CMV-seronegative.

The chain employs TRBV15 and TRBJ2-5; 10 bases line up with TRBD2. The CDR3 totals 18 residues. V was clipped by 0 bases and J by 4 bases; unmatched bases: 11. Germline values: CDR1 LNHNV, CDR2 YYDKDF (reference sequence). This CDR3 reads CATSRDRGGAGGRETQYF. Written as DNA, the CDR3 is TGTGCCACCAGCAGAGATCGGGGGGGAGCGGGGGGGCGAGAGACCCAGTACTTC.

The chain is built from TRBV5-1 and TRBJ2-5, with D perhaps TRBD2 (6 bases). Per germline, CDR1 SGHRS and CDR2 YFSETQ. This CDR3 is built from 13 residues. Trimming took 4 bases from V and 2 from J, leaving 9 bases between them. The DNA of the CDR3 is TGCGCCAGCAGCAAGGGACTGCAAGAGACCCAGTACTTC. Translated: CASSKGLQETQYF.

CDR3 sequence: CASSLSKQVTYEQYF. In DNA, the CDR3 is TGTGCCAGCAGCCTTAGCAAACAGGTCACCTACGAGCAGTACTTC. J is TRBJ2-7 and V is TRBV27; D perhaps matches TRBD1 (5 bases). V was pared by 6 bases and J by 2 bases, with 17 bases between. This CDR3 spans 15 amino acids. CDR1 is MNHEY, CDR2 SMNVEV, per germline (reference sequence).

The chain employs TRBV27 and TRBJ2-5; 7 bases match TRBD2. The CDR3 spans 16 residues. Germline CDR1 reads MNHEY; CDR2 reads SMNVEV (reference sequence). The trim removed 6 bases at V and 5 bases at J, leaving 15 bases unmatched. CDR3 loop: CASRRTGAGGSETQYF. The CDR3 bases are TGTGCCAGCAGGCGAACCGGGGCCGGGGGGTCGGAGACCCAGTACTTC.

The chain recombines TRBV15 with TRBJ1-2; a weak D match, TRBD1 (6 bases). CDR1 is LNHNV, CDR2 YYDKDF, per germline (reference sequence). This CDR3 is built from 14 residues. The V end was cut by 3 bases, the J end by 3 bases, with 11 bases between. The CDR3 here is CATSSLPGDYGYTF. For the CDR3, the DNA is TGTGCCACCAGCAGCCTACCAGGGGACTATGGCTACACCTTC.

The J gene is TRBJ1-3, the V gene TRBV30, with a weak D call TRBD1 (5 bases). The CDR3 is made up of 16 amino acids. V lost 0 bases, J lost 4 bases, and 16 bases lay in between. Germline V gene sequence: CDR1 GTSNPN, CDR2 SVGIG (reference sequence). CDR3 region: CAWSVRQGRKGNTIYF. CDR3 DNA sequence: TGTGCCTGGAGTGTACGCCAGGGTCGGAAGGGAAACACCATATATTTT. The entire variable domain, with the rest obtained from reference TRBV30 and TRBJ1-3, is as follows: SQTIHQWPATLVQPVGSPLSLECTVEGTSNPNLYWYRQAAGRGLQLLFYSVGIGQISSEVPQNLSASRPQDRQFILSSKKLLLSDSGFYLCAWSVRQGRKGNTIYFGEGSWLTVV.

This clone was found once. The genes are TRBV9 and TRBJ1-2, with 8 positions matching TRBD1. This CDR3 is built from 15 residues. From germline, CDR1 is SGDLS and CDR2 YYNGEE. V was pared by 4 bases and J by 4 bases, with 9 bases of the junction left unmatched. As DNA, the CDR3 is TGTGCCAGCAGCCCCAGACCTGGACAGGGCTATGGCTACACCTTC. Its protein product is CASSPRPGQGYGYTF.

The chain has TRBV30 and TRBJ2-7, with 11 nucleotides matching TRBD1. This CDR3 spans 14 amino acids. Losses at the gene ends were 0 bases for V and 4 bases for J; bases not matched to a gene: 2. Germline CDR1 and CDR2: GTSNPN and SVGIG (reference sequence). CDR3 bases: TGTGCCTGGAGTGTAGGGACAGGGGGTTACGAGCAGTACTTC. This codes for CAWSVGTGGYEQYF.

J is TRBJ2-7 and V is TRBV2; a weak D match, TRBD1 (5 bases). With 1 base removed from V and 3 bases from J, the gap between germline ends came to 7 bases. This CDR3 spans 13 amino acids. CDR1 is SNHLY and CDR2 is FYNNEI in the germline V gene. The CDR3 region has the DNA TGTGCCAGCAGTGAAGAACAGGACTACGAGCAGTACTTC. This translates into CASSEEQDYEQYF.

The chain links TRBV7-3 to TRBJ2-5; 11 nucleotides line up with TRBD2. Per the germline V gene, CDR1 is SGHTA and CDR2 is FQGTGA. Trimming removed 2 bases from V and 1 base from J; junction bases left unmatched: 6. CDR3 length: 17 amino acids. DNA of the CDR3: TGTGCCAGCAGCTTAGGACGACTAGCGGGGATCCAAGAGACCCAGTACTTC. This gives the protein CASSLGRLAGIQETQYF.

This clone was seen just once. The chain combines TRBV27 with TRBJ2-5; the match to TRBD2 covers 8 bases. Per the germline V gene, CDR1 is MNHEY and CDR2 is SMNVEV (reference sequence). This CDR3 contains 18 residues. V lost 5 bases and J lost 5; bases outside the gene matches: 19. CDR3 DNA sequence: TGTGCCAGCAGTCCGCTCGGGGGGGTCGAAGACCTTTCCGAGACCCAGTACTTC. Translated, it gives CASSPLGGVEDLSETQYF.

CDR3 residues: CASRLAGSTDTQYF. Here the CDR3 DNA reads TGTGCCAGTCGATTAGCGGGCAGCACAGATACGCAGTATTTT. The chain is built from TRBV6-5 and TRBJ2-3; 7 nucleotides match TRBD2. V lost 9 bases and J lost 0; bases outside the gene matches: 6. CDR3 length equals 14 residues. Germline CDR1 and CDR2: MNHEY and SVGAGI.

The chain carries TRBV18 and TRBJ2-5; D not resolved. The CDR3 contains 14 residues. Germline-derived CDR1 and CDR2 are KGHSH and LQKENI. V lost 0 bases and J lost 1, with 6 bases in between. CDR3 in amino acids: CASSPPYSQETQYF. The DNA for the CDR3 is TGTGCCAGCTCACCACCGTACAGCCAAGAGACCCAGTACTTC. Full variable domain (missing parts from reference TRBV18 and TRBJ2-5): NAGVMQNPRHLVRRRGQEARLRCSPMKGHSHVYWYRQLPEEGLKFMVYLQKENIIDESGMPKERFSAEFPKEGPSILRIQQVVRGDSAAYFCASSPPYSQETQYFGPGTRLLVL.

The chain combines TRBV7-3 with TRBJ2-5; perhaps TRBD2 as D (5 bases). The V gene's germline CDR1 is SGHTA and CDR2 FQGTGA. The CDR3 length is 15 residues. Trimming took 2 bases from V and 4 from J, leaving 14 bases between them. CDR3 in DNA: TGTGCCAGCAGCTTAGAGCCCGGGATCAGAGAGACCCAGTACTTC. Its translation: CASSLEPGIRETQYF.

V usage is TRBV5-4 and J usage is TRBJ1-2, with 8 bases that match TRBD1. This CDR3 is built from 14 residues. Trimming cost V 0 bases and J 8 bases; bases outside gene matches: 6. Per germline, CDR1 SGHNT and CDR2 YYREEE (reference sequence). Here the CDR3 DNA reads TGTGCCAGCAGCTTGGGTCAGGGGGCGGGAGGCTACACCTTC. This sequence encodes CASSLGQGAGGYTF.

This clone is a singleton in its sample. V usage is TRBV29-1 and J usage is TRBJ1-1, with D possibly being TRBD1 (6 bases). Trimming shortened V by 0 bases and J by 5 bases, and 13 bases separated the two germline ends. Germline CDR1 SQVTM, CDR2 ANQGSEA. This CDR3 contains 14 residues. The CDR3 bases are TGCAGCGTTGAAGATTGGCAAGGGGGAACTGAAGCTTTCTTT. Translating it yields CSVEDWQGGTEAFF. Full variable domain (remainder filled in from reference TRBV29-1 and TRBJ1-1): SAVISQKPSRDICQRGTSLTIQCQVDSQVTMMFWYRQQPGQSLTLIATANQGSEATYESGFVIDKFPISRPNLTFSTLTVSNMSPEDSSIYLCSVEDWQGGTEAFFGQGTRLTVV.

This clone came up once. V gene TRBV7-3 combines with J gene TRBJ2-1, with D maybe TRBD2 (6 bases). Per germline, CDR1 SGHTA and CDR2 FQGTGA. The CDR3 runs 12 residues. V was cut by 2 bases and J by 9 bases, with 8 bases left in between. CDR3 sequence reads: CASSLEGGEQFF. The CDR3, as DNA: TGTGCCAGCAGCTTAGAGGGAGGTGAGCAGTTCTTC.

This chain links TRBV7-7 with TRBJ2-2; no firm D call. Trimming removed 2 bases at V and 6 bases at J, with 16 bases between. The CDR3 has 16 residues. The V gene's germline CDR1 is SSHAT and CDR2 FNYEAQ (reference sequence). CDR3 in DNA: TGTGCCAGCAGCTTACTCGAGCCGGGTTCATCCGGGGAGCTGTTTTTT. This translates into CASSLLEPGSSGELFF.

This clone was seen ten or more times. This chain connects TRBV11-2 to TRBJ2-7; D is possibly TRBD1 (6 bases). The CDR3 length is 15 residues. Germline V CDR1 and CDR2: SGHAT, FQNNGV. Trimming removed 2 bases at V and 3 bases at J, with 14 bases between. CDR3: CASSLKTGTNYEQYF. The CDR3 coding sequence is TGTGCCAGCAGCTTAAAAACAGGGACGAACTACGAGCAGTACTTC. The full variable domain, with the rest looked up from reference TRBV11-2 and TRBJ2-7, is EAGVAQSPRYKIIEKRQSVAFWCNPISGHATLYWYQQILGQGPKLLIQFQNNGVVDDSQLPKDRFSAERLKGVDSTLKIQPAKLEDSAVYLCASSLKTGTNYEQYFGPGTRLTVT.

The CDR3 coding sequence is TGTGCCAGCAGTAAGACAGGGTTGAATGAAAAACTGTTTTTT. Amino acid sequence: CASSKTGLNEKLFF. The chain couples TRBV27 to TRBJ1-4; 7 bases line up with TRBD1. This CDR3 has 14 amino acids. After removal of 5 bases from V and 5 bases from J, the junction contained 5 bases not matched to a gene. From germline, CDR1 is MNHEY and CDR2 SMNVEV (reference sequence).

The gene calls are TRBV6-1 and TRBJ1-3; 9 nucleotides agree with TRBD1. The CDR3 totals 15 residues. V lost 3 bases and J lost 7; bases outside the gene matches: 7. CDR1 MNHNS and CDR2 SASEGT come from the germline V gene. The CDR3 coding sequence is TGTGCCAGCAGTGACCTGCGGGACAGGGCCAACACCATATATTTT. This translates into CASSDLRDRANTIYF.

The genes are TRBV2 and TRBJ1-5, with D possibly matching TRBD1 (6 bases). The germline V and J ends were trimmed by 10 bases and 7 bases, with 20 bases remaining between them. Germline V CDR1 and CDR2: SNHLY, FYNNEI. CDR3 length: 14 amino acids. Here the CDR3 reads CATGRGGAEQPQHF. CDR3 DNA: TGTGCCACCGGAAGGGGGGGCGCAGAACAGCCCCAGCATTTT.

V and J are TRBV30 and TRBJ2-6; tentative D call: TRBD1 (6 bases). The CDR3 spans 17 residues. Germline CDR1 and CDR2: GTSNPN and SVGIG (reference sequence). V was clipped by 5 bases and J by 0 bases, with 17 bases between them. DNA of the CDR3: TGTGCCTGGGGACGAAGGACAGCGAGCTCTGGGGCCAACGTCCTGACTTTC. Translated, it gives CAWGRRTASSGANVLTF.

As DNA, the CDR3 is TGTGCCAGCAGCCTCAGTCCAGGGAACTACGAGCAGTACTTC. It is translated as CASSLSPGNYEQYF. The chain employs TRBV7-8 and TRBJ2-7; perhaps TRBD1 as D (5 bases). CDR3 size: 14 residues. Trimming removed 5 bases at V and 3 bases at J, with 14 bases between. Germline CDR1 and CDR2: SGHVS and FQNEAQ.

The chain links TRBV25-1 to TRBJ2-1; 7 nucleotides line up with TRBD1. V was pared by 8 bases and J by 7 bases, with 11 bases of the junction left unmatched. Germline V gene data show CDR1 as MGHDK and CDR2 as SYGVNS. The CDR3 totals 14 residues. CDR3 residues: CASALGQAPNEQFF. DNA of the CDR3: TGTGCCAGCGCCCTCGGACAGGCTCCTAATGAGCAGTTCTTC.

The V call is TRBV2, the J call TRBJ1-2, with D tentatively TRBD1 (6 bases). The germline V gene has CDR1 SNHLY and CDR2 FYNNEI. Trimming pared 8 bases from V and 3 bases from J, leaving 13 bases between. The CDR3 runs 13 residues. The CDR3 spells CASFTRGYYGYTF. In DNA, the CDR3 is TGTGCCAGCTTTACCAGGGGATACTATGGCTACACCTTC.

The chain employs TRBV28 and TRBJ2-2; D call uncertain. Deletions cut 5 bases from V and 7 bases from J, with 8 bases between. CDR3 length: 12 residues. Germline V gene data show CDR1 as MDHEN and CDR2 as SYDVKM. CDR3 nucleotides: TGTGCCAGCAGTATTCTCTACGGGGAGCTGTTTTTT. It translates to CASSILYGELFF.